Following are 23 T cell receptor beta chains from one sample sequenced in a study of blood T cell repertoires in COVID-19. Clones were sequenced by immunoSEQ multiplex PCR, and TCRdb holds only the in-frame ones, with some missing. The profile covers about 200,000 clones, with about 88% appearing a single time and roughly 0.69% taken by the ten largest. Input material: peripheral blood. The receptors derive from a man aged 35-49 years with acute or convalescent COVID-19.

V gene TRBV30 combines with J gene TRBJ2-4; a weak D match, TRBD2 (6 bases). Deletions cut 4 bases from V and 6 bases from J, with 16 bases between. This CDR3 comprises 14 residues. Per germline, CDR1 GTSNPN and CDR2 SVGIG (reference sequence). CDR3 residues: CAWMPGLRGNIQYF. The DNA for the CDR3 is TGTGCCTGGATGCCCGGACTAAGGGGAAACATTCAGTACTTC.

This chain uses TRBV19 with TRBJ2-3; no clear D. V shed 3 bases and J shed 2 bases, with 6 bases lying between them. CDR1 and CDR2 from the germline V gene are LNHDA and SQIVND (reference sequence). This CDR3 contains 13 residues. The CDR3 region is CASSMRNTDTQYF. Here the CDR3 DNA reads TGTGCCAGTAGTATGAGGAACACAGATACGCAGTATTTT.

The V gene is TRBV5-1, the J gene TRBJ2-3; weak D call: TRBD1 (6 bases). Looked up from germline, CDR1 is SGHRS and CDR2 is YFSETQ. The CDR3 runs 14 residues. Trimming took 4 bases from V and 5 from J, leaving 14 bases between them. CDR3 region: CASSRAGEGDTQYF. The DNA of the CDR3 is TGCGCCAGCAGCAGGGCAGGGGAAGGAGATACGCAGTATTTT.

This chain uses TRBV19 with TRBJ2-2; no definite D call. CDR3 length: 14 residues. Trimming took 3 bases from V and 10 from J, leaving 15 bases between them. Per germline, CDR1 LNHDA and CDR2 SQIVND (reference sequence). This chain's CDR3 is CASSIGRRTPELFF. CDR3 DNA sequence: TGTGCCAGTAGTATTGGCAGGCGAACACCGGAGCTGTTTTTT.

The CDR3 here is CASSSTGVAGELFF. The CDR3 bases are TGTGCCAGCAGCTCGACAGGGGTGGCCGGGGAGCTGTTTTTT. The J gene is TRBJ2-2, the V gene TRBV6-6, with 8 positions matching TRBD1. The CDR3 totals 14 residues. The germline V gene encodes CDR1 MNHNY and CDR2 SVGAGI (reference sequence). V was clipped by 6 bases and J by 6 bases; unmatched bases: 6.

The J gene is TRBJ1-2, the V gene TRBV4-1, with a possible D match to TRBD1 (5 bases). The germline CDR1 and CDR2 sequences are MGHRA and YSYEKL. The CDR3 is 15 residues long. V lost 1 base, J lost 0 bases, and 9 bases lay in between. The CDR3: CASSQGTGSNYGYTF. The CDR3 nucleotides read TGCGCCAGCAGCCAAGGAACAGGTTCTAACTATGGCTACACCTTC.

A few counts support this clone. The V call is TRBV7-9, the J call TRBJ1-2; 10 positions agree with TRBD1. The CDR3 length is 15 residues. V was clipped by 2 bases and J by 3 bases; unmatched bases: 3. Germline CDR1 and CDR2: SEHNR and FQNEAQ (reference sequence). The CDR3 DNA follows: TGTGCCAGCAGCTTACTGGGACAGGGGCACTATGGCTACACCTTC. It specifies CASSLLGQGHYGYTF.

The gene calls are TRBV5-6 and TRBJ2-5; D is undetermined. Germline V gene data show CDR1 as SGHDT and CDR2 as YYEEEE. V was shortened by 4 bases and J by 5 bases, with 12 bases between the two germline ends. There are 13 residues in the CDR3. DNA for the CDR3: TGTGCCAGCAGCCCTAGTCTTACGGAGACCCAGTACTTC. Residues: CASSPSLTETQYF.

Worth noting for this clone: Other DNA variants within this sample encode the same CDR3. This chain connects TRBV9 to TRBJ2-7; 9 positions agree with TRBD2. V was clipped by 0 bases and J by 4 bases; unmatched bases: 2. The CDR3 runs to 14 residues. Germline CDR1 reads SGDLS; CDR2 reads YYNGEE. In DNA, the CDR3 is TGTGCCAGCAGCGTAGAAACTAGCGGGTACGAGCAGTACTTC. As protein: CASSVETSGYEQYF.

This clone was found once. The chain employs TRBV4-2 and TRBJ1-1, with 7 bases lining up with TRBD1. The germline gives CDR1 LGHNA, CDR2 YNFKEQ. Losses at the gene ends were 4 bases for V and 1 base for J; bases not matched to a gene: 3. The CDR3 runs 14 residues. As DNA, the CDR3 is TGTGCCAGCAGCCCTCAGGGGGGGAACACTGAAGCTTTCTTT. Protein sequence: CASSPQGGNTEAFF.

This sequence joins TRBV7-9 and TRBJ2-1, with 8 bases fitting TRBD2. The germline gives CDR1 SEHNR, CDR2 FQNEAQ (reference sequence). The V and J ends lost 5 bases and 8 bases, in that order; junction bases with no gene match: 8. This CDR3 is built from 14 residues. The CDR3 reads CASSRTSKSHEQFF. DNA for the CDR3: TGTGCCAGCAGCAGGACTAGCAAGAGCCATGAGCAGTTCTTC. Combining the CDR3 with reference TRBV7-9 and TRBJ2-1 gives the whole variable domain DTGVSQNPRHKITKRGQNVTFRCDPISEHNRLYWYRQTLGQGPEFLTYFQNEAQLEKSRLLSDRFSAERPKGSFSTLEIQRTEQGDSAMYLCASSRTSKSHEQFFGPGTRLTVL.

A note on this clone: Within the sample, other DNA sequences also encode this same CDR3. The chain uses TRBV4-3 and TRBJ2-3, with TRBD2 as a possible D gene (6 bases). Trimming left V 4 bases short and J 2 bases short, with 13 bases between. Looked up from germline, CDR1 is LGHNA and CDR2 is YSLEER. The CDR3 covers 15 residues. DNA of the CDR3: TGCGCCAGCAGCCCCGGTAGCGGATCCACAGATACGCAGTATTTT. Translation gives CASSPGSGSTDTQYF.

The chain is built from TRBV6-5 and TRBJ2-7; maybe TRBD1 (5 bases). The germline V gene has CDR1 MNHEY and CDR2 SVGAGI. The CDR3 totals 12 residues. Trimming shortened V by 2 bases and J by 6 bases, and 8 bases separated the two germline ends. CDR3 sequence (DNA): TGTGCCAGCAGTTACAAGGGGTTCGAGCAGTACTTC. Its protein product is CASSYKGFEQYF.

This chain links TRBV5-6 with TRBJ2-1; D may be TRBD2 (6 bases). Germline CDR1 and CDR2: SGHDT and YYEEEE. The CDR3 extends over 16 amino acids. V lost 0 bases, J lost 7 bases, and 17 bases lay in between. This chain's CDR3 is CASSLVGGVPANEQFF. CDR3 DNA: TGTGCCAGCAGCTTGGTGGGGGGAGTTCCAGCGAATGAGCAGTTCTTC.

The gene calls are TRBV7-9 and TRBJ2-1; D uncertain. This CDR3 has 19 amino acids. Germline V gene sequence: CDR1 SEHNR, CDR2 FQNEAQ (reference sequence). Trimming stripped 0 bases from V and 3 bases from J, with 21 bases between. CDR3 region: CASSLALDPSRGNYNEQFF. The DNA of the CDR3 is TGTGCCAGCAGCTTAGCGCTTGATCCTTCGAGAGGCAACTACAATGAGCAGTTCTTC.

J is TRBJ1-1 and V is TRBV19; 9 bases are shared with TRBD1. J was trimmed by 5 bases and V by 6 bases; bases with no gene match: 4. The CDR3 length is 13 residues. CDR1 is LNHDA, CDR2 SQIVND, per germline (reference sequence). The CDR3 nucleotides read TGTGCCAGTAGACAGGGGGCATGGACTGAAGCTTTCTTT. Translating it yields CASRQGAWTEAFF.

DNA of the CDR3: TGTGCCAGCAGCCACCTTCGGTACAGGGTTGACGAAACTGGAAACACCATATATTTT. Amino acid sequence: CASSHLRYRVDETGNTIYF. The gene calls are TRBV5-6 and TRBJ1-3; tentative D call: TRBD1 (6 bases). Germline lookup yields CDR1 SGHDT and CDR2 YYEEEE. The ends were cut back, 4 bases at V and 2 bases at J, with 25 bases in the middle. The CDR3 length is 19 residues.

V and J are TRBV3-1 (or the pseudogene TRBV3-2) and TRBJ1-1; no clear D gene. The V end lost 1 base, the J end lost 0 bases, and 6 bases lay between the germline ends. Germline CDR1 LGHDT, CDR2 YNNKEL (reference sequence). This CDR3 spans 14 amino acids. The CDR3 loop reads CASSQGPVNTEAFF. DNA of the CDR3: TGTGCCAGCAGCCAAGGTCCAGTGAACACTGAAGCTTTCTTT.

The rearrangement links TRBV11-2 to TRBJ2-5; 10 bases are a match to TRBD2. There are 15 residues in the CDR3. Germline CDR1 is SGHAT and CDR2 is FQNNGV. V dropped 3 bases and J dropped 0; count of bases not matched to a gene: 1. CDR3 sequence reads: CASSFSGGDQETQYF. CDR3 bases: TGTGCCAGCAGCTTCAGCGGGGGGGACCAAGAGACCCAGTACTTC.

This chain connects TRBV10-3 to TRBJ2-7; D possibly corresponds to TRBD1 (8 bases). This CDR3 region has 14 residues. The germline V and J ends were trimmed by 10 bases and 3 bases, with 19 bases remaining between them. Looked up from germline, CDR1 is ENHRY and CDR2 is SYGVKD. Written as DNA, the CDR3 is TGTGCCACCGCCACGACAGGGGAGGGCTACGAGCAGTACTTC. Translation: CATATTGEGYEQYF.

This chain uses TRBV5-1 with TRBJ2-5; unclear D gene. In germline, CDR1 is SGHRS, CDR2 YFSETQ. The V and J ends lost 1 base and 5 bases respectively, with 6 bases between them. This CDR3 has 12 residues. The DNA of the CDR3 is TGCGCCAGCAGCTTGATCTCGGAGACCCAGTACTTC. Its protein product is CASSLISETQYF.

The V and J genes are TRBV28 and TRBJ2-3; D possibly corresponds to TRBD2 (5 bases). The CDR3 contains 15 residues. Per germline, CDR1 MDHEN and CDR2 SYDVKM. V was trimmed by 2 bases and J by 2 bases, leaving 11 bases between them. The DNA for the CDR3 is TGTGCCAGCAGTTTAAGGGAGCCTCTCACAGATACGCAGTATTTT. It specifies CASSLREPLTDTQYF.

The chain combines TRBV6-1 with TRBJ2-3; tentative D call: TRBD1 (6 bases). Trimming removed 0 bases at V and 5 bases at J, with 18 bases between. The CDR3 consists of 17 residues. Per germline, CDR1 MNHNS and CDR2 SASEGT. The CDR3 here is CASSEAPPGASGDTQYF. The CDR3 DNA reads TGTGCCAGCAGTGAAGCCCCCCCAGGGGCTAGTGGAGATACGCAGTATTTT.